Listed here is a single T cell receptor beta chain. This sample is drawn from a study of blood T cell repertoires in COVID-19. Study context: The United States, Italy and Spain were the sources of the acute and convalescent COVID-19 samples. PBMCs, B-cell-depleted T cells, or T cells were the source of the cDNA or gDNA that made up the material.

CDR1 and CDR2 from the germline V gene are LGHDT and YNNKEL (reference sequence). The CDR3 loop spans 13 amino acids. The V end was cut by 3 bases, the J end by 6 bases, with 9 bases between. Original analysis: Estimation of nucleated cell counts was performed using reference gene primer amplification. TCRdb's copy holds only in-frame clones and misses some; the assay was immunoSEQ multiplex PCR. D and trimming were read from the DNA, whereas the V and J calls and clone size are those reported in that table. This sample has 120,000 or so clones, with roughly 80% found just once. The genes are TRBV3-1 (or the pseudogene TRBV3-2) and TRBJ1-5, with D possibly matching TRBD1 (6 bases). The sample consisted of peripheral blood. The TCR comes from a human donor in a cohort sampled during active COVID-19. The DNA of the CDR3 is TGTGCCAGCAGCCACACGGACAGTCAGCCCCAGCATTTT. It is translated as CASSHTDSQPQHF.